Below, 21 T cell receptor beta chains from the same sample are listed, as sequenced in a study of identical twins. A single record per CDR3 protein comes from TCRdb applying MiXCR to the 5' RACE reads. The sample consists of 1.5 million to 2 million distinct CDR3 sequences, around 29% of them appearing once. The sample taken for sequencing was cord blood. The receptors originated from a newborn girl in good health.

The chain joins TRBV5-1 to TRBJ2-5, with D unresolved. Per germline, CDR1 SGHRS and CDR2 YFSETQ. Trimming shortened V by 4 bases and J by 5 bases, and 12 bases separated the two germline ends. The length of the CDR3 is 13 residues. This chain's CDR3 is CASSRAWVETQYF. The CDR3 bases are TGCGCCAGCAGCAGGGCGTGGGTGGAGACCCAGTACTTC.

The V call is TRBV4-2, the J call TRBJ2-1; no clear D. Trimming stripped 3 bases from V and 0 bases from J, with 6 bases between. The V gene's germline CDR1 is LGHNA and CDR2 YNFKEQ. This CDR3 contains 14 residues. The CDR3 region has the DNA TGTGCCAGCAGCCATAGCACCTCCTACAATGAGCAGTTCTTC. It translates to CASSHSTSYNEQFF.

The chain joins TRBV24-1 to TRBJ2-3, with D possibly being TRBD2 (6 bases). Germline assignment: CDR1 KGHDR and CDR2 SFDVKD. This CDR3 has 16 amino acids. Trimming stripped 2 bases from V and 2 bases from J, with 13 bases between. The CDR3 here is CATSDSGAESTDTQYF. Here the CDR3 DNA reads TGTGCCACCAGTGATTCGGGAGCGGAGTCCACAGATACGCAGTATTTT.

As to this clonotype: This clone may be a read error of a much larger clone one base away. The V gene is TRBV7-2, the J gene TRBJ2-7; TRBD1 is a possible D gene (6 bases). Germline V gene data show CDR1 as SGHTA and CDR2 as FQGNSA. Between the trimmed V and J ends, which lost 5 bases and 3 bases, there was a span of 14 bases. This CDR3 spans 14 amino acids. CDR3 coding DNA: TGTGCCAGCAGCGTAGTTACCAGGGGCTACGAGCAGTACTTC. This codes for CASSVVTRGYEQYF.

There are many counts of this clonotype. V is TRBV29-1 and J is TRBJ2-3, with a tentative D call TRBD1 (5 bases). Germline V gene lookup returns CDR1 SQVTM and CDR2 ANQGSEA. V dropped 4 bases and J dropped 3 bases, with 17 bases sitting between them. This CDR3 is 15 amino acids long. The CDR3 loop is CSVVRSRVETDTQYF. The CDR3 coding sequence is TGCAGCGTTGTTCGAAGCAGGGTTGAGACAGATACGCAGTATTTT.

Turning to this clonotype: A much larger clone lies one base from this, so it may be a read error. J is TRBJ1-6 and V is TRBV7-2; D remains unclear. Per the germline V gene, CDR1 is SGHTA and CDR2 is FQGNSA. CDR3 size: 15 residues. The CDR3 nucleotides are TGTGCCAGCAGCTTAGACAGCTCCTATAATTCACCCCCCCACTTT. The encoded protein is CASSLDSSYNSPPHF.

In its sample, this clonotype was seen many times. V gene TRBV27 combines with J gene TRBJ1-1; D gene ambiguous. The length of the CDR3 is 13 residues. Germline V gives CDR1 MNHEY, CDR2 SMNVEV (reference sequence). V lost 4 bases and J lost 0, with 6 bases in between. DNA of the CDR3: TGTGCCAGCAGTTCCAGTATGAACACTGAAGCTTTCTTT. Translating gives CASSSSMNTEAFF.

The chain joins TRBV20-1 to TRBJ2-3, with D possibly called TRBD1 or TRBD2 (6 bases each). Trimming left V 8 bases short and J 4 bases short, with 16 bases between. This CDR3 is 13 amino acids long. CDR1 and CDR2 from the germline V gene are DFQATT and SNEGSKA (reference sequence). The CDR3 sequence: CSPQRRGSDTQYF. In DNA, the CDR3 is TGCAGTCCTCAGCGGAGGGGGTCAGATACGCAGTATTTT.

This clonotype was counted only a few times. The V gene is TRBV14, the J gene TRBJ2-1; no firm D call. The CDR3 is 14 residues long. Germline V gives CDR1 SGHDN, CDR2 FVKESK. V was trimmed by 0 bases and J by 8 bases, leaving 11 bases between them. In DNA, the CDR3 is TGTGCCAGCAGCCAAGAGGGTGGGATCTATGAGCAGTTCTTC. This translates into CASSQEGGIYEQFF.

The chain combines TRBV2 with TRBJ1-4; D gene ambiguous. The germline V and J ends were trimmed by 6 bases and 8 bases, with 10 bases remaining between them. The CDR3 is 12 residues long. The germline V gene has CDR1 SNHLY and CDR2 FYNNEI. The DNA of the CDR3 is TGTGCCAGCAGCAGAGGGTGGGAAAAACTGTTTTTT. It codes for CASSRGWEKLFF.

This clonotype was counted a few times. The DNA of the CDR3 is TGCGCCAGCAGCCCGGGACTAGCGGGACTTAGCACAGATACGCAGTATTTT. Translation: CASSPGLAGLSTDTQYF. The chain has TRBV4-1 and TRBJ2-3, with 13 bases lining up with TRBD2. With 4 bases clipped from V and 0 bases from J, the junction kept 4 bases outside the gene matches. This CDR3 has 17 amino acids. Germline-derived CDR1 and CDR2 are MGHRA and YSYEKL.

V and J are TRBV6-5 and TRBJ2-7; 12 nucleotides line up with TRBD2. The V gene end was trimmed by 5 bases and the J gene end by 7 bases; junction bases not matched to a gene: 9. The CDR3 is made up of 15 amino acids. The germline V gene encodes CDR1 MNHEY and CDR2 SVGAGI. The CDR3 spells CASSHGTSGYNEQYF. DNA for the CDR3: TGTGCCAGCAGTCACGGGACTAGCGGGTACAATGAGCAGTACTTC.

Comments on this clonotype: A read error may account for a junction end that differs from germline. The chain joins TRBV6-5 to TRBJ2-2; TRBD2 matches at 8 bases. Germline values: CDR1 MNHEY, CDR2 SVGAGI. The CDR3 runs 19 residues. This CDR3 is CASSYSTAGVGPNTGELVF. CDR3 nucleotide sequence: TGTGCCAGCAGTTACTCGACAGCGGGAGTTGGGCCCAACACCGGGGAGCTGGTTTTT.

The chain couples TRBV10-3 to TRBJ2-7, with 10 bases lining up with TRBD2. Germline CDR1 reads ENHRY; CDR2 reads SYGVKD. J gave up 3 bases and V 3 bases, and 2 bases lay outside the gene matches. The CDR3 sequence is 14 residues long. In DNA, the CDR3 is TGTGCCATCAGTGACGCTAGCGGGGGCTACGAGCAGTACTTC. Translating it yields CAISDASGGYEQYF.

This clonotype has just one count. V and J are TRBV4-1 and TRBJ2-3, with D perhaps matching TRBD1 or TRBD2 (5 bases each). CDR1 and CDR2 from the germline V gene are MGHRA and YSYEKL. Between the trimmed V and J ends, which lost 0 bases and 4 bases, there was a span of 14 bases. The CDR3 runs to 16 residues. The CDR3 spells CASSQDRRQRPDTQYF. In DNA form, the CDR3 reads TGCGCCAGCAGCCAAGATAGGAGACAGCGGCCAGATACGCAGTATTTT.

CDR3: CASSRPGHAEAFF. CDR3 bases: TGTGCCAGCAGTCGGCCGGGACACGCTGAAGCTTTCTTT. This chain joins TRBV7-8 and TRBJ1-1, with a possible D match to TRBD1 (6 bases). CDR1 SGHVS and CDR2 FQNEAQ come from the germline V gene. V shed 6 bases and J shed 6 bases, with 14 bases lying between them. The CDR3 covers 13 residues.

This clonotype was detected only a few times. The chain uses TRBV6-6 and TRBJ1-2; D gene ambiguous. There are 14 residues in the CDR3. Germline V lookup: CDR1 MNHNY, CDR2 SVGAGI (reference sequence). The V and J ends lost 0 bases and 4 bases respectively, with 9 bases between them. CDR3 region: CASSYSADVYGYTF. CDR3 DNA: TGTGCCAGCAGTTACTCAGCAGACGTCTATGGCTACACCTTC.

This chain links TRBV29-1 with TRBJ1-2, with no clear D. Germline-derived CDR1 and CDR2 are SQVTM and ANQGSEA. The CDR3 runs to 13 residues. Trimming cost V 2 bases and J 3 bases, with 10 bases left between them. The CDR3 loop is CSVELQAHYGYTF. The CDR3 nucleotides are TGCAGCGTTGAACTACAAGCCCACTATGGCTACACCTTC.

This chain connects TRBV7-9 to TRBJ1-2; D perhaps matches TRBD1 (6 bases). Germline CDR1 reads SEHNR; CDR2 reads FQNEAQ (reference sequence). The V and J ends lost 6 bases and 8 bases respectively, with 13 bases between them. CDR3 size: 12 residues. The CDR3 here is CASRLTGWGYTF. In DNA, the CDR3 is TGTGCCAGCAGGCTGACAGGATGGGGCTACACCTTC.

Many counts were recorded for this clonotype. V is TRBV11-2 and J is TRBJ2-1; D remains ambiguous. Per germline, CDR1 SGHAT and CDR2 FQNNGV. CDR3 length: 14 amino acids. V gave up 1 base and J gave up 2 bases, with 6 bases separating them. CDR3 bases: TGTGCCAGCAGCTTAGGAGTCCCCTACAATGAGCAGTTCTTC. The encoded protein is CASSLGVPYNEQFF. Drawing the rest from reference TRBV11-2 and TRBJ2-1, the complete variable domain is EAGVAQSPRYKIIEKRQSVAFWCNPISGHATLYWYQQILGQGPKLLIQFQNNGVVDDSQLPKDRFSAERLKGVDSTLKIQPAKLEDSAVYLCASSLGVPYNEQFFGPGTRLTVL.

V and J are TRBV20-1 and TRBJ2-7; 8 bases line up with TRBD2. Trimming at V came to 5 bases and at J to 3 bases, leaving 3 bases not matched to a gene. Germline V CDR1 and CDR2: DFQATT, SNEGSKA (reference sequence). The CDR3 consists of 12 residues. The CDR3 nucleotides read TGCAGTGCTCCGGGGGGGGTCTACGAGCAGTACTTC. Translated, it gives CSAPGGVYEQYF.